The sample holds many counts of the clone carrying this TCR beta chain. CDR1 and CDR2 (germline): LNHNV, YYDKDF (reference sequence). V was cut by 0 bases and J by 5 bases, with 5 bases left in between. This CDR3 is built from 13 residues. This record comes from a study of T cells after yellow fever vaccination. As for the study in general: For low cell numbers, libraries were made with SMART-Seq v4 Ultra Low Input.

A single record per CDR3 protein comes from TCRdb applying MiXCR to the 5' RACE reads. The table has 60,000 to 85,000 distinct CDR3 sequences, 7.1% seen once. V is TRBV15 and J is TRBJ2-1; D gene ambiguous. This TCR derives from a young man who received the YFV17D yellow fever vaccine. Material: CD8+ T cells sorted from PBMCs, obtained about 5 days after the first yellow fever vaccination. CDR3 region: CATSRERNNEQFF. CDR3 bases: TGTGCCACCAGCAGAGAGCGAAACAATGAGCAGTTCTTC.